Below, one T cell receptor (beta chain) is given with its context. Original processing methods: Nucleated cell number was recorded as an estimate derived from reference gene primer amplification. TCRdb's copy holds only in-frame clones and misses some; the assay was immunoSEQ multiplex PCR. V and J calls and clone size are as listed in that table; D and trimming were resolved from the DNA. Among fewer than 95,000 clones listed, less than 85% were seen once. The data derive from a study of blood T cell repertoires in COVID-19. Study-wide context: COVID-19 samples from acute and convalescent phases originated in the United States, Italy and Spain. T cells, B-cell-depleted T cells, or PBMCs provided the cDNA or gDNA that served as material.

The origin of this receptor is a human donor in a cohort sampled during active COVID-19. The sequencing sample was made of peripheral blood.

The CDR3 loop reads CASSYGLNTGELFF. CDR3 sequence (DNA): TGTGCCAGCAGTTACGGACTGAACACCGGGGAGCTGTTTTTT. The V call is TRBV6-5, the J call TRBJ2-2; possibly TRBD2 for D (5 bases). V was pared by 2 bases and J by 1 base, with 5 bases between. Germline V gene lookup returns CDR1 MNHEY and CDR2 SVGAGI. The CDR3 sequence is 14 residues long.